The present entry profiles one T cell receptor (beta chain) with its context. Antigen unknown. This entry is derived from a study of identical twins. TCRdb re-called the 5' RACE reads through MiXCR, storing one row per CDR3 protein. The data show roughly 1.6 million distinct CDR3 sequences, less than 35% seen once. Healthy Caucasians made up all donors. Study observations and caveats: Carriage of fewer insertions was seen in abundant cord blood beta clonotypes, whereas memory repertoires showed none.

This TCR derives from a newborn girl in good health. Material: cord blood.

This CDR3 is CSARDRARDTQYF. CDR3 coding DNA: TGCAGTGCTAGGGACAGGGCGAGAGATACGCAGTATTTT. The chain uses TRBV20-1 and TRBJ2-3; 8 positions match TRBD1. J lost 5 bases, V lost 3 bases, and 4 bases had no gene match. CDR3 size: 13 residues. CDR1 and CDR2 from the germline V gene are DFQATT and SNEGSKA (reference sequence).